The 21 T cell receptor beta chains below all came from one sample that was sequenced in a study of blood T cell repertoires in COVID-19. The repertoire was sequenced with immunoSEQ multiplex PCR; TCRdb's copy has only in-frame clones and lacks some. The table shows 200,000 to 250,000 clones, with around 85% occurring only once. The sequenced material came from peripheral blood. The receptors were sampled from an elderly man with acute or convalescent COVID-19.

V usage is TRBV5-1 and J usage is TRBJ2-3; 7 bases fit TRBD2. The CDR3 contains 18 residues. Germline trimming cut 4 bases from V and 2 bases from J; bases unmatched to any gene: 16. Germline CDR1 SGHRS, CDR2 YFSETQ. In DNA, the CDR3 is TGCGCCAGCAGCCTAGTCGTCAAGCGGGGAGATACCACAGATACGCAGTATTTT. This sequence encodes CASSLVVKRGDTTDTQYF.

This rearrangement joins TRBV10-3 to TRBJ2-2; TRBD1 matches at 7 bases. J lost 7 bases, V lost 3 bases, and 2 bases had no gene match. The CDR3 covers 13 residues. Germline CDR1 and CDR2: ENHRY and SYGVKD. The CDR3 region is CAISEQGNGELFF. The CDR3 nucleotides are TGTGCCATCAGTGAACAGGGGAACGGGGAGCTGTTTTTT.

This sequence joins TRBV20-1 and TRBJ1-1, with D hard to call. Germline V gives CDR1 DFQATT, CDR2 SNEGSKA (reference sequence). The V end was cut by 3 bases, the J end by 7 bases, with 12 bases between. The CDR3 loop spans 12 amino acids. The CDR3 spells CSASLWSGEAFF. CDR3 nucleotide sequence: TGCAGTGCTAGTTTATGGTCCGGTGAAGCTTTCTTT.

This clone is a singleton in its sample. The chain combines TRBV2 with TRBJ2-7, with 8 bases lining up with TRBD1. This CDR3 has 15 amino acids. Germline V CDR1 and CDR2: SNHLY, FYNNEI. Losses at the gene ends were 3 bases for V and 9 bases for J; bases not matched to a gene: 13. Here the CDR3 reads CASSDRTGGRLVQYF. CDR3 DNA: TGTGCCAGCAGTGATCGTACAGGGGGACGGCTTGTGCAGTACTTC.

V usage is TRBV27 and J usage is TRBJ2-1; 9 bases are shared with TRBD1. Germline V gene lookup returns CDR1 MNHEY and CDR2 SMNVEV (reference sequence). V gave up 4 bases and J gave up 5 bases; unmatched junction bases: 6. This CDR3 has 15 residues. The CDR3 sequence: CASSSLGTGNNEQFF. CDR3 bases: TGTGCCAGCAGTTCCCTGGGGACAGGGAACAATGAGCAGTTCTTC.

The chain is built from TRBV18 and TRBJ1-1, with 10 bases matching TRBD1. Trimming at V came to 2 bases and at J to 3 bases, leaving 9 bases not matched to a gene. This CDR3 comprises 17 residues. The germline CDR1 and CDR2 sequences are KGHSH and LQKENI. DNA of the CDR3: TGTGCCAGCTCACCATACAGGACAGGGGGGCGAGACACTGAAGCTTTCTTT. Encoded protein: CASSPYRTGGRDTEAFF.

V and J are TRBV5-5 and TRBJ2-3, with 16 bases aligning to TRBD2. Trimming at V came to 5 bases and at J to 1 base, leaving 13 bases not matched to a gene. The CDR3 is 20 residues long. Germline lookup yields CDR1 SGHKS and CDR2 YYEKEE (reference sequence). The CDR3 region is CASSDPGLAGGPGGTDTQYF. The CDR3 DNA sequence: TGTGCCAGCAGTGATCCGGGACTAGCGGGAGGGCCGGGCGGCACAGATACGCAGTATTTT.

The chain recombines TRBV10-1 with TRBJ2-7; the match to TRBD1 covers 7 bases. Germline V gene sequence: CDR1 WNHNN, CDR2 SYGVQD (reference sequence). The ends lost 0 bases at V and 4 bases at J; junction bases unmatched: 0. CDR3 length: 13 amino acids. CDR3 sequence reads: CASSESGQYEQYF. DNA for the CDR3: TGCGCCAGCAGTGAGTCGGGACAGTACGAGCAGTACTTC.

The chain links TRBV5-1 to TRBJ2-7; D is uncertain. Germline V lookup: CDR1 SGHRS, CDR2 YFSETQ. V lost 0 bases to trimming and J lost 0 bases, with 10 bases between them. CDR3 length equals 15 residues. The CDR3 sequence: CASSLDPGPSYEQYF. The CDR3, as DNA: TGCGCCAGCAGCTTGGACCCAGGCCCCTCCTACGAGCAGTACTTC.

The chain has TRBV27 and TRBJ2-3, with TRBD2 matching 16 bases. Germline CDR1 is MNHEY and CDR2 is SMNVEV (reference sequence). With V trimmed by 2 bases and J by 3 bases, 5 bases remained unmatched. There are 18 residues in the CDR3. In DNA, the CDR3 is TGTGCCAGCAGTTTACCGGGACTAGCGGGGGGGCGGACAGATACGCAGTATTTT. It translates to CASSLPGLAGGRTDTQYF.

This chain joins TRBV18 and TRBJ1-5; no clear D. Germline V gene sequence: CDR1 KGHSH, CDR2 LQKENI. Trimming pared 6 bases from V and 1 base from J, leaving 13 bases between. This CDR3 is built from 15 residues. DNA of the CDR3: TGTGCCAGCTCGCCCGGGTCCCTGAGCAATCAGCCCCAGCATTTT. It specifies CASSPGSLSNQPQHF.

The CDR3 here is CASSPTQGGYGYTF. Here the CDR3 DNA reads TGTGCCAGCAGTCCAACTCAGGGAGGCTATGGCTACACCTTC. The gene calls are TRBV2 and TRBJ1-2, with D possibly being TRBD1 (5 bases). Germline lookup yields CDR1 SNHLY and CDR2 FYNNEI. The V and J ends lost 5 bases and 4 bases respectively, with 14 bases between them. The CDR3 totals 14 residues. Based on the CDR3 plus reference TRBV2 and TRBJ1-2, the full variable domain is EPEVTQTPSHQVTQMGQEVILRCVPISNHLYFYWYRQILGQKVEFLVSFYNNEISEKSEIFDDQFSVERPDGSNFTLKIRSTKLEDSAMYFCASSPTQGGYGYTFGSGTRLTVV.

The chain employs TRBV7-9 and TRBJ2-7, with 8 bases aligning to TRBD2. The CDR3 length is 13 residues. Germline assignment: CDR1 SEHNR and CDR2 FQNEAQ (reference sequence). Trimming at V came to 5 bases and at J to 6 bases, leaving 6 bases not matched to a gene. CDR3 protein: CASSAVGRGEQYF. DNA of the CDR3: TGTGCCAGCAGCGCTGTCGGGAGGGGCGAGCAGTACTTC.

The V and J genes are TRBV10-3 and TRBJ2-3; TRBD2 matches at 12 bases. J gave up 2 bases and V 4 bases, and 4 bases lay outside the gene matches. This CDR3 is 16 amino acids long. From germline, CDR1 is ENHRY and CDR2 SYGVKD. CDR3 in DNA: TGTGCCATCAGTGCCCCTAGCGGGGGGGTCACAGATACGCAGTATTTT. Translating gives CAISAPSGGVTDTQYF.

This chain uses TRBV19 with TRBJ1-5; no clear D. The CDR3 is 16 residues long. Trimming removed 5 bases from V and 7 bases from J, with 21 bases in between. CDR1 is LNHDA, CDR2 SQIVND, per germline (reference sequence). Here the CDR3 DNA reads TGTGCCAGTAGTTTGAGCCTTACTGGGCCCAGACAGCCCCAGCATTTT. It yields the protein CASSLSLTGPRQPQHF.

The chain employs TRBV11-2 and TRBJ1-1; possible D gene TRBD1, 5 bases. CDR1 is SGHAT, CDR2 FQNNGV, per germline. Trimming shortened V by 0 bases and J by 8 bases, and 13 bases separated the two germline ends. This CDR3 contains 14 residues. In DNA form, the CDR3 reads TGTGCCAGCAGCTTAGAGGGGCCGTGGGCGGAAGCTTTCTTT. Protein product: CASSLEGPWAEAFF.

This clone was observed once. The chain carries TRBV18 and TRBJ1-1; D possibly corresponds to TRBD1 (6 bases). The germline V and J ends were trimmed by 3 bases and 1 base, with 12 bases remaining between them. In germline, CDR1 is KGHSH, CDR2 LQKENI. The length of the CDR3 is 15 residues. DNA for the CDR3: TGTGCCAGCTCACCTCCCGGGACAAAGAACACTGAAGCTTTCTTT. Amino acids: CASSPPGTKNTEAFF.

V and J are TRBV3-1 (or the pseudogene TRBV3-2) and TRBJ1-1, with D possibly being TRBD1 (5 bases). Looked up from germline, CDR1 is LGHDT and CDR2 is YNNKEL (reference sequence). V gave up 1 base and J gave up 0 bases, with 15 bases separating them. The CDR3 has 17 residues. DNA for the CDR3: TGTGCCAGCAGCCAAGGCTTTCAGGGATGGTTGAACACTGAAGCTTTCTTT. This sequence encodes CASSQGFQGWLNTEAFF.

The V and J genes are TRBV11-2 and TRBJ2-3, with 9 bases identical to TRBD1. Germline V gene sequence: CDR1 SGHAT, CDR2 FQNNGV. V trimming: 5 bases; J trimming: 1 base; junction bases outside the gene matches: 4. The CDR3 has 15 amino acids. The CDR3 is CASSQGQGGTDTQYF. CDR3 bases: TGTGCCAGCAGCCAGGGACAGGGAGGCACAGATACGCAGTATTTT.

The chain links TRBV18 to TRBJ2-2, with a possible D match to TRBD1 (6 bases). Per the germline V gene, CDR1 is KGHSH and CDR2 is LQKENI. This CDR3 has 16 residues. Trimming removed 0 bases at V and 7 bases at J, with 15 bases between. For the CDR3, the DNA is TGTGCCAGCTCACCACCGGGTCTAACAGGGCACGGGGAGCTGTTTTTT. Encoded protein: CASSPPGLTGHGELFF.

This rearrangement joins TRBV7-9 to TRBJ2-7; maybe TRBD2 (6 bases). V was trimmed by 5 bases and J by 4 bases, leaving 18 bases between them. The CDR3 is made up of 15 amino acids. Germline CDR1 SEHNR, CDR2 FQNEAQ (reference sequence). The CDR3 nucleotides read TGTGCCAGCAGCCTACTAGGGGCGGGGAGATACGAGCAGTACTTC. It is translated as CASSLLGAGRYEQYF.